Each of the 32 T cell receptor beta chains below was sequenced from the same sample in a study of T-cell reconstitution after alpha-beta-depleted transplantation in children (dated by TCRdb to about 2016). Libraries came from PCR. The run used an Illumina HiSeq 2500. To normalize quantification of the TCRbeta repertoire, the TCR libraries were built with molecular barcoding that relied on unique molecular identifiers. TCRdb cleaned the public reads at Q25 with fastp, built clones with MiXCR and kept in-frame beta chains. CDR3 protein duplicates are merged, each entry listing the most common genes and DNA. The sample records about 420,000 distinct CDR3 sequences, around 15% of which are singletons. 25% to 35% of the sample goes to the ten largest clones. The meaning of the sample's treatment or condition label: allogeneic hematopoietic cell transplantation with graft depleted of TCRalphabeta T cells and CD19 B cells.

The sample consisted of PBMCs, mostly from graft donor cells, taken 360 days after TCRalphabeta/CD19-depleted stem cell transplant. These receptor sequences come from a boy less than two years old who had a stem cell transplant for Wiskott-Aldrich syndrome, so the T cells may come from the graft donor.

V gene TRBV20-1 combines with J gene TRBJ2-7; D call uncertain. Germline assignment: CDR1 DFQATT and CDR2 SNEGSKA (reference sequence). V shed 1 base and J shed 0 bases, with 7 bases lying between them. The length of the CDR3 is 13 residues. The CDR3 DNA reads TGCAGTGCTAGAGCGCGGACCTCCTACGAGCAGTACTTC. Its translation: CSARARTSYEQYF.

As regards this clonotype: The junction departs from germline at one end; a sequencing error may be responsible. The chain is built from TRBV6-6 and TRBJ2-1; D not resolved. CDR1 and CDR2 (germline): MNHNY, SVGAGI (reference sequence). CDR3 length: 12 residues. As DNA, the CDR3 is TGTACCAGCGCAACCTTCGACAATGAGCAGTTCTTC. Encoded protein: CTSATFDNEQFF.

In its sample, this clonotype was seen a few times. J is TRBJ2-1 and V is TRBV29-1; D gene uncertain. The CDR3 consists of 16 residues. CDR1 and CDR2 (germline): SQVTM, ANQGSEA. V lost 1 base, J lost 2 bases, and 15 bases lay in between. Here the CDR3 reads CSVEATWRDPYNEQFF. The CDR3 DNA follows: TGCAGCGTTGAAGCCACGTGGCGAGATCCCTACAATGAGCAGTTCTTC.

At least ten counts were recorded for this clonotype. The chain carries TRBV18 and TRBJ2-1; tentatively, D is TRBD2 (5 bases). Germline V gene data show CDR1 as KGHSH and CDR2 as LQKENI. V lost 2 bases to trimming and J lost 9 bases, with 14 bases between them. The CDR3 has 14 amino acids. CDR3 coding DNA: TGTGCCAGCTCACCAGTTTCGGGGTTTGGTGAGCAGTTCTTC. It translates to CASSPVSGFGEQFF.

This clonotype was counted many times. The chain combines TRBV5-1 with TRBJ2-5; D may be TRBD1 or TRBD2 (5 bases each). Germline assignment: CDR1 SGHRS and CDR2 YFSETQ. Trimming removed 0 bases at V and 2 bases at J, with 8 bases between. The CDR3 totals 14 residues. The CDR3 sequence: CASSLGGVQETQYF. In DNA, the CDR3 is TGCGCCAGCAGCTTGGGAGGGGTGCAAGAGACCCAGTACTTC.

The sample holds a few counts of this clonotype. The chain employs TRBV28 and TRBJ2-4, with TRBD2 matching 9 bases. Germline lookup yields CDR1 MDHEN and CDR2 SYDVKM. CDR3 length: 18 amino acids. V was pared by 5 bases and J by 0 bases, with 11 bases of the junction left unmatched. In DNA form, the CDR3 reads TGTGCCAGCAGTGATACAGCGGGAGGTTGGGGAGCCAAAAACATTCAGTACTTC. It encodes CASSDTAGGWGAKNIQYF.

This sequence joins TRBV5-1 and TRBJ2-1, with 11 bases matching TRBD2. There are 14 residues in the CDR3. The junction had 5 bases not matched to a gene; V was cut back by 3 bases and J by 9 bases. CDR1 SGHRS and CDR2 YFSETQ come from the germline V gene. CDR3 loop: CASSSQTSGSEQFF. The DNA for the CDR3 is TGCGCCAGCAGCTCCCAAACTAGCGGGAGTGAGCAGTTCTTC.

The CDR3 sequence: CSVPGQGREQYF. The CDR3 DNA follows: TGCAGCGTTCCGGGACAGGGTCGCGAGCAGTACTTC. The rearrangement links TRBV29-1 to TRBJ2-7, with 9 nucleotides matching TRBD1. The CDR3 contains 12 residues. The junction had 5 bases not matched to a gene; V was cut back by 5 bases and J by 6 bases. From germline, CDR1 is SQVTM and CDR2 ANQGSEA.

The chain is built from TRBV12-3 or TRBV12-4 and TRBJ2-7; TRBD2 matches 8 bases. V gave up 9 bases and J gave up 4 bases; unmatched junction bases: 11. The CDR3 contains 14 residues. CDR3 bases: TGTGCCAGTGAATCCGCCGGGACTAGTTACGAGCAGTACTTC. It translates to CASESAGTSYEQYF.

The chain couples TRBV6-2 or TRBV6-3 to TRBJ2-7; either TRBD1 or TRBD2 may supply D (6 bases each). Germline-derived CDR1 and CDR2 are MNHEY and SVGEGT. This CDR3 has 11 amino acids. Trimming took 6 bases from V and 8 from J, leaving 11 bases between them. CDR3: CASSHGGKQYF. CDR3 DNA sequence: TGTGCCAGCAGCCACGGGGGCAAGCAGTACTTC.

V gene TRBV7-2 combines with J gene TRBJ2-1; 7 nucleotides match TRBD2. The germline gives CDR1 SGHTA, CDR2 FQGNSA. The CDR3 consists of 15 residues. Losses at the gene ends were 1 base for V and 3 bases for J; bases not matched to a gene: 3. CDR3 nucleotide sequence: TGTGCCAGCAGCTTAGGCGGGAGTGGCTACAATGAGCAGTTCTTC. This sequence encodes CASSLGGSGYNEQFF. The full variable domain, rest sourced from reference TRBV7-2 and TRBJ2-1, is GAGVSQSPSNKVTEKGKDVELRCDPISGHTALYWYRQSLGQGLEFLIYFQGNSAPDKSGLPSDRFSAERTGGSVSTLTIQRTQQEDSAVYLCASSLGGSGYNEQFFGPGTRLTVL.

V and J are TRBV4-1 and TRBJ1-1; no firm D call. Trimming left V 1 base short and J 0 bases short, with 6 bases between. Germline CDR1 and CDR2: MGHRA and YSYEKL. CDR3 size: 14 residues. Here the CDR3 DNA reads TGCGCCAGCAGCCAAGTGGGGTTGAACACTGAAGCTTTCTTT. Amino acids: CASSQVGLNTEAFF.

This clonotype was counted many times. This rearrangement joins TRBV6-5 to TRBJ2-3, with 7 positions matching TRBD2. Germline V gene lookup returns CDR1 MNHEY and CDR2 SVGAGI. The length of the CDR3 is 15 residues. V was clipped by 2 bases and J by 1 base; unmatched bases: 3. The CDR3 protein is CASSYLAERTDTQYF. For the CDR3, the DNA is TGTGCCAGCAGTTACCTAGCGGAGCGCACAGATACGCAGTATTTT.

The chain links TRBV28 to TRBJ1-2, with a weak D call TRBD1 (5 bases). Trimming left V 10 bases short and J 5 bases short, with 11 bases between. Germline V gene data show CDR1 as MDHEN and CDR2 as SYDVKM. CDR3 length equals 11 residues. The CDR3 region is CATLGAYGYTF. In DNA, the CDR3 is TGTGCCACCCTAGGGGCATATGGCTACACCTTC.

There are a few counts of this clonotype. The chain has TRBV11-3 and TRBJ2-1; D ambiguous. Germline values: CDR1 SGHNT, CDR2 YENEEA. This CDR3 is 14 amino acids long. Trimming cost V 0 bases and J 7 bases, with 10 bases left between them. The CDR3 bases are TGTGCCAGCAGCTTAGACAGGTGGGGAAATGAGCAGTTCTTC. Its protein is CASSLDRWGNEQFF.

This rearrangement joins TRBV28 to TRBJ2-1, with unresolved D. This CDR3 contains 14 residues. Germline V CDR1 and CDR2: MDHEN, SYDVKM. Trimming left V 4 bases short and J 8 bases short, with 15 bases between. CDR3 sequence reads: CASSSPTVSDEQFF. The CDR3 DNA reads TGTGCCAGCAGTTCCCCCACGGTCTCGGATGAGCAGTTCTTC.

This clonotype was counted only a few times. The chain recombines TRBV12-5 with TRBJ2-5; D is uncertain. This CDR3 spans 12 amino acids. V dropped 1 base and J dropped 5 bases, with 5 bases sitting between them. Germline V lookup: CDR1 LGHNT, CDR2 FRNRAP. The CDR3 DNA follows: TGTGCTAGTGGTTTGGGTCGGGAGACCCAGTACTTC. Translating gives CASGLGRETQYF.

In DNA, the CDR3 is TGTGCCATCAGTGAAACGACTACCGGGGAGCTGTTTTTT. It encodes CAISETTTGELFF. The gene calls are TRBV10-3 and TRBJ2-2; D not certain. Trimming shortened V by 3 bases and J by 5 bases, and 7 bases separated the two germline ends. Germline assignment: CDR1 ENHRY and CDR2 SYGVKD. This CDR3 is built from 13 residues.

The J gene is TRBJ2-2, the V gene TRBV7-6; 8 bases are a match to TRBD2. The trim removed 4 bases at V and 3 bases at J, leaving 13 bases unmatched. Germline CDR1 SGHVS, CDR2 FNYEAQ. The CDR3 is 18 residues long. The CDR3 here is CASSSVGGDPTHTGELFF. Here the CDR3 DNA reads TGTGCCAGCAGCTCAGTCGGGGGGGACCCAACCCACACCGGGGAGCTGTTTTTT.

The sample holds a few counts of this clonotype. The chain employs TRBV5-1 and TRBJ2-3; 9 nucleotides align to TRBD1. CDR1 is SGHRS, CDR2 YFSETQ, per germline. The trim removed 5 bases at V and 1 base at J, leaving 8 bases unmatched. The CDR3 length is 16 residues. In nucleotides, the CDR3 is TGCGCCAGCAGGCCAACAGGGGGCACTGGCACAGATACGCAGTATTTT. Translated: CASRPTGGTGTDTQYF.

Only a few counts were recorded for this clonotype. The junction departs from germline at one end; a sequencing error may be responsible. The chain combines TRBV13 with TRBJ2-2; unclear D gene. CDR1 and CDR2 (germline): PRHDT, FYEKMQ (reference sequence). The CDR3 has 17 amino acids. CDR3 in amino acids: CASSLAWVNKNIGELFF. The CDR3 DNA follows: TGTGCCAGCAGCTTAGCCTGGGTTAACAAGAACATCGGGGAGCTGTTTTTT.

This chain uses TRBV7-9 with TRBJ2-7, with a possible D match to TRBD2 (5 bases). V was clipped by 1 base and J by 5 bases, with 9 bases between them. Germline CDR1 and CDR2: SEHNR and FQNEAQ (reference sequence). The length of the CDR3 is 13 residues. The CDR3 sequence: CASSLGEWNEQYF. The CDR3 region has the DNA TGTGCCAGCAGCTTAGGGGAGTGGAACGAGCAGTACTTC. The variable domain in full, completed from reference TRBV7-9 and TRBJ2-7, reads DTGVSQNPRHKITKRGQNVTFRCDPISEHNRLYWYRQTLGQGPEFLTYFQNEAQLEKSRLLSDRFSAERPKGSFSTLEIQRTEQGDSAMYLCASSLGEWNEQYFGPGTRLTVT.

In its sample, this clonotype was seen many times. The chain uses TRBV7-9 and TRBJ2-5; D is unclear. The CDR3 contains 13 residues. The V gene's germline CDR1 is SEHNR and CDR2 FQNEAQ (reference sequence). Between the trimmed V and J ends, which lost 5 bases and 3 bases, there was a span of 10 bases. The CDR3 DNA reads TGTGCCAGCAGCCCCCGGACGAAAGAGACCCAGTACTTC. Translating it yields CASSPRTKETQYF. Full variable domain (remainder filled in from reference TRBV7-9 and TRBJ2-5): DTGVSQNPRHKITKRGQNVTFRCDPISEHNRLYWYRQTLGQGPEFLTYFQNEAQLEKSRLLSDRFSAERPKGSFSTLEIQRTEQGDSAMYLCASSPRTKETQYFGPGTRLLVL.

This clonotype was seen a handful of times. The chain has TRBV7-8 and TRBJ1-4; TRBD1 is a possible D gene (5 bases). This CDR3 region has 15 residues. Germline CDR1 and CDR2: SGHVS and FQNEAQ. The ends were cut back, 1 base at V and 3 bases at J, with 9 bases in the middle. The CDR3 is CASSLDGAANEKLFF. DNA for the CDR3: TGTGCCAGCAGCTTAGATGGGGCGGCTAATGAAAAACTGTTTTTT.

In its sample, this clonotype was seen a few times. This chain joins TRBV14 and TRBJ1-6; unclear D gene. The CDR3 runs 13 residues. V was trimmed by 4 bases and J by 8 bases, leaving 9 bases between them. From germline, CDR1 is SGHDN and CDR2 FVKESK. The CDR3 DNA reads as TGTGCCAGCAGCCCCCTCCAGCATTCACCCCTCCACTTT. Residues: CASSPLQHSPLHF.

The chain carries TRBV7-9 and TRBJ1-1, with D unresolved. The V gene lost 1 base and the J gene lost 8 bases, with 17 bases spanning the gap. This CDR3 has 15 residues. Germline V gives CDR1 SEHNR, CDR2 FQNEAQ (reference sequence). The CDR3 protein is CASSLGWQSNYEAFF. CDR3 sequence (DNA): TGTGCCAGCAGCTTAGGGTGGCAGAGCAACTACGAAGCTTTCTTT.

This clonotype was found a few times. V and J are TRBV4-1 and TRBJ2-2; 10 positions agree with TRBD1. The CDR3 spans 18 residues. Germline CDR1 and CDR2: MGHRA and YSYEKL. V lost 1 base and J lost 5; bases outside the gene matches: 10. The CDR3 loop reads CASSQGPRDRGGTGELFF. The CDR3 nucleotides are TGCGCCAGCAGCCAAGGACCTCGGGACAGGGGTGGTACCGGGGAGCTGTTTTTT.

This clonotype has more than one count but fewer than ten. The rearrangement uses TRBV20-1 and TRBJ2-3; 14 positions match TRBD2. From germline, CDR1 is DFQATT and CDR2 SNEGSKA (reference sequence). The CDR3 length is 15 residues. Trimming cost V 3 bases and J 3 bases; bases outside gene matches: 2. DNA of the CDR3: TGCAGTGCTAGGGGGACTAGCGGGAGAACAGATACGCAGTATTTT. Translation gives CSARGTSGRTDTQYF.

The V call is TRBV24-1, the J call TRBJ2-2, with D tentatively TRBD1 (6 bases). Looked up from germline, CDR1 is KGHDR and CDR2 is SFDVKD. V lost 3 bases and J lost 2, with 9 bases in between. This CDR3 contains 15 residues. The CDR3 region has the DNA TGTGCCACCAGTGATATGGACAGAAACACCGGGGAGCTGTTTTTT. It is translated as CATSDMDRNTGELFF.

CDR3 nucleotides: TGTGCCATCAGTGAGTTGGGACAGCCCTACGAGCAGTACTTC. As protein: CAISELGQPYEQYF. The chain has TRBV10-3 and TRBJ2-7; TRBD1 agrees at 7 bases. The CDR3 covers 14 residues. Trimming removed 1 base from V and 2 bases from J; junction bases left unmatched: 2. Germline assignment: CDR1 ENHRY and CDR2 SYGVKD.

The rearrangement joins TRBV9 to TRBJ2-1; D is unresolved. CDR1 and CDR2 (germline): SGDLS, YYNGEE. The CDR3 has 13 residues. Between the trimmed V and J ends, which lost 0 bases and 5 bases, there was a span of 6 bases. In DNA, the CDR3 is TGTGCCAGCAGCGTAGTAGGAAACAATGAGCAGTTCTTC. This sequence encodes CASSVVGNNEQFF.

V gene TRBV29-1 combines with J gene TRBJ2-7, with a possible D match to TRBD2 (7 bases). CDR1 is SQVTM, CDR2 ANQGSEA, per germline. With 6 bases removed from V and 5 bases from J, the gap between germline ends came to 20 bases. This CDR3 is 14 amino acids long. The CDR3 loop is CSVRRGGSGDEQYF. CDR3 coding DNA: TGCAGCGTGCGGAGGGGGGGATCTGGCGACGAGCAGTACTTC.